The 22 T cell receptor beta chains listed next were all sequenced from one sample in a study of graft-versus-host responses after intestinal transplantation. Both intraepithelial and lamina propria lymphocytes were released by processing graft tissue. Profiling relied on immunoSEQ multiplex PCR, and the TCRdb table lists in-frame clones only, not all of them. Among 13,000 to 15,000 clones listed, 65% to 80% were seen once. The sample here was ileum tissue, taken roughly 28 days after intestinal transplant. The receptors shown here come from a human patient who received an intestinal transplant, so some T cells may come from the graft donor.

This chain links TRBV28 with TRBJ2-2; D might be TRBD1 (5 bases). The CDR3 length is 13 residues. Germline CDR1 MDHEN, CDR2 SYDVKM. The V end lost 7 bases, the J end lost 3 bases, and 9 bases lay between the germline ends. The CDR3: CASNRQYTGELFF. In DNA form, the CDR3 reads TGTGCCAGCAATAGACAGTACACCGGGGAGCTGTTTTTT.

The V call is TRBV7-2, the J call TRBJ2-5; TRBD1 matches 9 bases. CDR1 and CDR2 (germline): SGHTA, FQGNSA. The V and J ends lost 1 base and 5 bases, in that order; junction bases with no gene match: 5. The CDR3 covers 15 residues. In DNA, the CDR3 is TGTGCCAGCAGCTTAGACAGGGGGCGTATGGAGACCCAGTACTTC. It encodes CASSLDRGRMETQYF.

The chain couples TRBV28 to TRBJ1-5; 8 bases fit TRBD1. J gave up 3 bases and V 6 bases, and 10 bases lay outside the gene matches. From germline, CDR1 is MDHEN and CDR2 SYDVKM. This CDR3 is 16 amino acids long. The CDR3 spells CASRKGTGSPNQPQHF. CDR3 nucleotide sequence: TGTGCCAGCAGAAAGGGGACAGGATCCCCCAATCAGCCCCAGCATTTT.

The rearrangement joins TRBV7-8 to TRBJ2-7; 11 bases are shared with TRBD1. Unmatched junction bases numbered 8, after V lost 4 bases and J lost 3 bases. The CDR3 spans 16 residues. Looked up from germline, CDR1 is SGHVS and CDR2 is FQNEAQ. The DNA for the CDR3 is TGTGCCAGCAGCTGGGACCGGGACAGGGGGAACTACGAGCAGTACGTC. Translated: CASSWDRDRGNYEQYV.

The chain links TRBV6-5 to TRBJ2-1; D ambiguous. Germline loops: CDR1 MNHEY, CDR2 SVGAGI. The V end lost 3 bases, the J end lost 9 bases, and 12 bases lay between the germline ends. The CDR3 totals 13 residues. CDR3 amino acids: CASSYNLLTEQFF. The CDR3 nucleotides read TGTGCCAGCAGTTATAACCTCCTAACTGAGCAGTTCTTC.

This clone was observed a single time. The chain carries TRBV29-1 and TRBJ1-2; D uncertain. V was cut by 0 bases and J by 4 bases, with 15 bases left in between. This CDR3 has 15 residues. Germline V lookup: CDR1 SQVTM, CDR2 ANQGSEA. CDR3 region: CSVEDDGNSVYGYTF. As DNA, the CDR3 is TGCAGCGTTGAAGACGACGGGAACTCCGTCTATGGCTACACCTTC.

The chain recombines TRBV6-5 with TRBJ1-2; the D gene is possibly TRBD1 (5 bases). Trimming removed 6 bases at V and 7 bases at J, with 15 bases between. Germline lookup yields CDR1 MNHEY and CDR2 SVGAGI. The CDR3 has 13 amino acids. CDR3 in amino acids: CASSQEGPGGYTF. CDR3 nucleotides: TGTGCCAGCAGCCAGGAGGGGCCAGGTGGCTACACCTTC.

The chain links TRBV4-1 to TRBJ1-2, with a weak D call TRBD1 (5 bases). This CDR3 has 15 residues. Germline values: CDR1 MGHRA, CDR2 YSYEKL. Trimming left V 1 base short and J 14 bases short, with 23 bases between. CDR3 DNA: TGCGCCAGCAGCCAAGTTATAACAGGAGTCACTTCGGAGACCTTC. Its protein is CASSQVITGVTSETF.

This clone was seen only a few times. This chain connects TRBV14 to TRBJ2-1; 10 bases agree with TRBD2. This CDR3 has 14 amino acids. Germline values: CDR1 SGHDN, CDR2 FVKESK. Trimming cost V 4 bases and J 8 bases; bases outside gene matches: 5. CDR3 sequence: CASSLAGGGDEQFF. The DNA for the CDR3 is TGTGCCAGCAGCCTAGCGGGGGGCGGCGATGAGCAGTTCTTC.

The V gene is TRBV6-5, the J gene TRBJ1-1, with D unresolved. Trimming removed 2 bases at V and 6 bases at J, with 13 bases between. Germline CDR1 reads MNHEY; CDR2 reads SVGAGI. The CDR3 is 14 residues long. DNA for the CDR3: TGTGCCAGCAGTTACCTTGGTTCGGGGTCTGAAGCTTTCTTT. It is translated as CASSYLGSGSEAFF.

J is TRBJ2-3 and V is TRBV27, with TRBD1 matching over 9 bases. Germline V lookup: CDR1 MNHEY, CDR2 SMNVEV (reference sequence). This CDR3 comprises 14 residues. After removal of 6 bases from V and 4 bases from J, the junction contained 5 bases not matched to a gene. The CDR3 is CASSRDRVADTQYF. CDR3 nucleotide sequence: TGTGCCAGCAGCAGGGACAGGGTGGCAGATACGCAGTATTTT.

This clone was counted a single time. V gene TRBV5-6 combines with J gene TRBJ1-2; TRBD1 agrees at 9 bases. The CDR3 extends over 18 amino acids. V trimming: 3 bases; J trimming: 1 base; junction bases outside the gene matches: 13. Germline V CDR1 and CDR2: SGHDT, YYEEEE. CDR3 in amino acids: CASSYNTFGTGINYGYTF. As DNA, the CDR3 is TGTGCCAGCAGCTATAATACTTTCGGGACAGGGATTAACTATGGCTACACCTTC.

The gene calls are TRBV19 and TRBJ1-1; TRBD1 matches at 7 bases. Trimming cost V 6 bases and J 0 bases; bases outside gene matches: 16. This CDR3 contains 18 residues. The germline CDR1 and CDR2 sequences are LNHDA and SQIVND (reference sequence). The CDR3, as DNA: TGTGCCAGTAGGACTATGACAGGGATGGGGATCATGAACACTGAAGCTTTCTTT. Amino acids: CASRTMTGMGIMNTEAFF. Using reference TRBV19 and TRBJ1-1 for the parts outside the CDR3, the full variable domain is DGGITQSPKYLFRKEGQNVTLSCEQNLNHDAMYWYRQDPGQGLRLIYYSQIVNDFQKGDIAEGYSVSREKKESFPLTVTSAQKNPTAFYLCASRTMTGMGIMNTEAFFGQGTRLTVV.

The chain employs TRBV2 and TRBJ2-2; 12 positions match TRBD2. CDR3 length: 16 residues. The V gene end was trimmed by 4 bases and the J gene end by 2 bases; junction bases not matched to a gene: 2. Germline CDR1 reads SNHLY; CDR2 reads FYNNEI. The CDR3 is CASSGLAGANTGELFF. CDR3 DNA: TGTGCCAGCAGTGGACTAGCGGGGGCAAACACCGGGGAGCTGTTTTTT.

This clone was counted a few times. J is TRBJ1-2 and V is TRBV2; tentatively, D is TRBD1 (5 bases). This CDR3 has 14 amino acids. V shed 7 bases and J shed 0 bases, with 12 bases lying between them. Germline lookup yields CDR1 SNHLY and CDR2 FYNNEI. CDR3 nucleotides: TGTGCCAGCAATCCTGACAGAACTAACTATGGCTACACCTTC. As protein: CASNPDRTNYGYTF.

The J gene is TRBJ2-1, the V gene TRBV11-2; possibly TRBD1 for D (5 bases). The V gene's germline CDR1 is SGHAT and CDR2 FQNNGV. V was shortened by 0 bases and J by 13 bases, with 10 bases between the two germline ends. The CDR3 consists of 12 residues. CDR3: CASSLDLTGQFF. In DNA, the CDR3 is TGTGCCAGCAGCTTAGATTTAACAGGCCAGTTCTTC.

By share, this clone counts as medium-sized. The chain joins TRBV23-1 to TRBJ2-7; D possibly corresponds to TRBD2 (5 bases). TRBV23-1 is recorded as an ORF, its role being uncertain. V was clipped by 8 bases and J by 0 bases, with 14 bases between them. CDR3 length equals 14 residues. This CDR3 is CASGKRDGSYEQYV. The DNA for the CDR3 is TGCGCCAGCGGGAAACGGGATGGCTCCTACGAGCAGTACGTC.

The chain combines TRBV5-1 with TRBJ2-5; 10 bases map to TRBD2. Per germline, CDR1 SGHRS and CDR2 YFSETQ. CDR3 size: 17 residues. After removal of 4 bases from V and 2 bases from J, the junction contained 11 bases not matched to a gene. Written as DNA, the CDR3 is TGCGCCAGCAGCCCGGACATTAGCGGGGGGCTTCAAGAGACCCAGTACTTC. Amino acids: CASSPDISGGLQETQYF.

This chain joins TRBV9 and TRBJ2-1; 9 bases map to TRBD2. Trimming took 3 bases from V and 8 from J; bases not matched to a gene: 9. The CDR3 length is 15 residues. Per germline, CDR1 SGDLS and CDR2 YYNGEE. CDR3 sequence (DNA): TGTGCCAGCAGCGCGACCGGGACTAGCATTGATGAGCAGTTCTTC. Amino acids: CASSATGTSIDEQFF.

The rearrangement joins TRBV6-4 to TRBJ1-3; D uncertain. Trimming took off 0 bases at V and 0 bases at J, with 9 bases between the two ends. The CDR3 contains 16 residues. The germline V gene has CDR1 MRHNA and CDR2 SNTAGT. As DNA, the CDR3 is TGTGCCAGCAGTGACTCGATTCCGCGCTCTGGAAACACCATATATTTT. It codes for CASSDSIPRSGNTIYF.

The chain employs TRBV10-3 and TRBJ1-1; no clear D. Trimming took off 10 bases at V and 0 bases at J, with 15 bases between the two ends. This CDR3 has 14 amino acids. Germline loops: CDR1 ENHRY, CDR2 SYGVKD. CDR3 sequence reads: CATAIDAMNTEAFF. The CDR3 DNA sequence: TGTGCCACCGCGATAGATGCAATGAACACTGAAGCTTTCTTT.

The CDR3 spells CASSLHQGYIDNEQFF. The CDR3 region has the DNA TGCGCCAGCAGCCTTCACCAGGGGTACATAGACAATGAGCAGTTCTTC. This chain joins TRBV4-1 and TRBJ2-1, with TRBD1 as a possible D gene (6 bases). Germline V gene lookup returns CDR1 MGHRA and CDR2 YSYEKL. This CDR3 comprises 16 residues. V dropped 4 bases and J dropped 5 bases, with 18 bases sitting between them.